These 17 T cell receptor beta chains came from one sample sequenced in a study of cytomegalovirus exposure and HLA in healthy donors. PCR employed 60 Vbeta and 13 Jbeta primers. TCRdb's copy holds only in-frame clones and misses some; the assay was immunoSEQ multiplex PCR. Here the sample spans about 120,000 clones, 81% being singletons. Sample: PBMCs. Every receptor here comes from a woman in her 40s in good health and CMV-seronegative.

The rearrangement joins TRBV19 to TRBJ2-7; maybe TRBD1 (6 bases). The CDR3 totals 17 residues. CDR1 and CDR2 from the germline V gene are LNHDA and SQIVND (reference sequence). With 1 base removed from V and 2 bases from J, the gap between germline ends came to 18 bases. CDR3 in DNA: TGTGCCAGTAGTATAGCCCGGGGAGACAGGTCACCCTACGAGCAGTACTTC. It specifies CASSIARGDRSPYEQYF. Based on the CDR3 plus reference TRBV19 and TRBJ2-7, the full variable domain is DGGITQSPKYLFRKEGQNVTLSCEQNLNHDAMYWYRQDPGQGLRLIYYSQIVNDFQKGDIAEGYSVSREKKESFPLTVTSAQKNPTAFYLCASSIARGDRSPYEQYFGPGTRLTVT.

The chain has TRBV6-6 and TRBJ1-5; D ambiguous. The CDR3 loop spans 15 amino acids. V dropped 2 bases and J dropped 3 bases, with 11 bases sitting between them. From germline, CDR1 is MNHNY and CDR2 SVGAGI (reference sequence). Here the CDR3 reads CASSYRLEDNQPQHF. The CDR3 nucleotides are TGTGCCAGCAGTTACAGGCTTGAGGACAATCAGCCCCAGCATTTT.

The chain has TRBV30 and TRBJ2-7, with 11 positions matching TRBD1. The V gene end was trimmed by 2 bases and the J gene end by 3 bases; junction bases not matched to a gene: 15. The CDR3 spans 18 residues. Looked up from germline, CDR1 is GTSNPN and CDR2 is SVGIG (reference sequence). The CDR3 loop is CAWSSKVRMGQGDYEQYF. In nucleotides, the CDR3 is TGTGCCTGGAGTTCCAAAGTGCGGATGGGACAGGGGGACTACGAGCAGTACTTC.

This chain joins TRBV5-4 and TRBJ1-6; 8 nucleotides agree with TRBD1. Germline values: CDR1 SGHNT, CDR2 YYREEE (reference sequence). The junction had 10 bases not matched to a gene; V was cut back by 0 bases and J by 8 bases. There are 17 residues in the CDR3. The CDR3 nucleotides are TGTGCCAGCAGCTTGGGGGTTCGGGGACAGGCAGATTCACCCCTCCACTTT. Translating gives CASSLGVRGQADSPLHF.

This chain uses TRBV7-2 with TRBJ2-3; TRBD2 aligns across 16 bases. V shed 6 bases, J shed 5 bases, and the junction held 5 bases outside the gene matches. Looked up from germline, CDR1 is SGHTA and CDR2 is FQGNSA. The CDR3 consists of 16 residues. Written as DNA, the CDR3 is TGTGCCAGCAGGCGGGGACTAGCGGGAGGGGAAGATACGCAGTATTTT. Translated: CASRRGLAGGEDTQYF.

CDR3 sequence (DNA): TGCGCCAGCAGTGAGTCGAGGGTATGGTACGAGCAGTACTTC. Encoded protein: CASSESRVWYEQYF. The V gene is TRBV10-1, the J gene TRBJ2-7; possible D gene TRBD2, 5 bases. Trimming cost V 0 bases and J 4 bases, with 10 bases left between them. The CDR3 length is 14 residues. Germline V gene lookup returns CDR1 WNHNN and CDR2 SYGVQD (reference sequence).

This chain joins TRBV5-4 and TRBJ1-2, with a tentative D call TRBD1 (6 bases). The length of the CDR3 is 13 residues. Germline assignment: CDR1 SGHNT and CDR2 YYREEE (reference sequence). V was trimmed by 3 bases and J by 2 bases, leaving 8 bases between them. The CDR3 here is CASSSGQNYGYTF. The CDR3 DNA reads TGTGCCAGCAGCTCAGGACAGAACTATGGCTACACCTTC.

The chain uses TRBV9 and TRBJ1-1, with D unresolved. V was trimmed by 4 bases and J by 1 base, leaving 11 bases between them. The CDR3 runs to 14 residues. Germline V CDR1 and CDR2: SGDLS, YYNGEE. The CDR3 reads CASSPAVTNTEAFF. The DNA for the CDR3 is TGTGCCAGCAGCCCAGCGGTGACGAACACTGAAGCTTTCTTT.

The chain couples TRBV5-1 to TRBJ1-2, with TRBD1 matching over 9 bases. Looked up from germline, CDR1 is SGHRS and CDR2 is YFSETQ. The length of the CDR3 is 13 residues. V shed 5 bases and J 7 bases; nucleotides not matched to a gene: 6. Here the CDR3 reads CASSQTGGFGYTF. CDR3 nucleotides: TGCGCCAGCAGTCAGACAGGGGGTTTTGGCTACACCTTC.

The chain carries TRBV7-9 and TRBJ1-2; 9 bases align to TRBD1. The V gene's germline CDR1 is SEHNR and CDR2 FQNEAQ (reference sequence). The CDR3 runs to 15 residues. V was clipped by 2 bases and J by 4 bases; unmatched bases: 5. CDR3 in amino acids: CASSLTGGDRYGYTF. The CDR3 DNA follows: TGTGCCAGCAGCTTAACAGGGGGCGACCGCTATGGCTACACCTTC. The full variable domain, its missing parts supplied by reference TRBV7-9 and TRBJ1-2, is DTGVSQNPRHKITKRGQNVTFRCDPISEHNRLYWYRQTLGQGPEFLTYFQNEAQLEKSRLLSDRFSAERPKGSFSTLEIQRTEQGDSAMYLCASSLTGGDRYGYTFGSGTRLTVV.

J is TRBJ2-7 and V is TRBV5-1; TRBD1 aligns across 8 bases. This CDR3 has 15 residues. J gave up 3 bases and V 0 bases, and 5 bases lay outside the gene matches. Germline CDR1 is SGHRS and CDR2 is YFSETQ. In nucleotides, the CDR3 is TGCGCCAGCAGCTTGGCGATACAGGGGGTCTACGAGCAGTACTTC. Translated, it gives CASSLAIQGVYEQYF.

The rearrangement uses TRBV21-1 and TRBJ2-2; TRBD1 was called by the table and not checked on the DNA. TRBV21-1 is reported as a pseudogene. This CDR3 region has 18 residues. The CDR3 DNA follows: TGTGCCAGCAGCAAAAGGGGGACATCCCCATCTAACACCGGGGAGCTGTTTTTT. Its protein is CASSKRGTSPSNTGELFF.

The V gene is TRBV19, the J gene TRBJ2-3, with D perhaps TRBD2 (7 bases). V lost 3 bases and J 3 bases, leaving 16 bases between the germline ends. The CDR3 consists of 16 residues. Germline CDR1 is LNHDA and CDR2 is SQIVND (reference sequence). CDR3 amino acids: CASSILRGGGTDTQYF. The CDR3 DNA reads as TGTGCCAGTAGTATTTTAAGGGGGGGCGGTACAGATACGCAGTATTTT.

V and J are TRBV19 and TRBJ2-7; D gene ambiguous. The CDR3 length is 14 residues. Germline assignment: CDR1 LNHDA and CDR2 SQIVND (reference sequence). V was cut by 1 base and J by 1 base, with 8 bases left in between. This chain's CDR3 is CASSIVPRSYEQYF. CDR3 coding DNA: TGTGCCAGTAGTATAGTCCCCAGATCCTACGAGCAGTACTTC.

The chain employs TRBV21-1 and TRBJ1-5. TRBV21-1 is recorded as a pseudogene. CDR3 length: 17 amino acids. The CDR3, as DNA: TGTGCCAGCAGCAAAGTGGGTTGGGAGCTTAGCAATCAGCCCCAGCATTTT. Translated: CASSKVGWELSNQPQHF.

The chain carries TRBV15 and TRBJ2-7; D is perhaps TRBD1 (6 bases). The J call may not be correct, given that the DNA end is closer to TRBJ2-5. The CDR3 spans 13 residues. The germline V gene has CDR1 LNHNV and CDR2 YYDKDF (reference sequence). The CDR3: CATSTTGESTQYF. The CDR3 nucleotides are TGTGCCACCAGCACGACAGGAGAGTCGACCCAGTACTTC.

The rearrangement joins TRBV7-3 to TRBJ1-2; D is perhaps TRBD1 (5 bases). Trimming pared 4 bases from V and 1 base from J, leaving 7 bases between. The CDR3 has 13 residues. Per the germline V gene, CDR1 is SGHTA and CDR2 is FQGTGA. In DNA form, the CDR3 reads TGTGCCAGCAGCTCCGACAGTAACTATGGCTACACCTTC. Protein sequence: CASSSDSNYGYTF.